The entry below describes one T cell receptor (beta chain). The data are from a study of blood T cell repertoires in COVID-19. The CDR3 covers 15 residues. Trimming took off 1 base at V and 0 bases at J, with 9 bases between the two ends. Germline CDR1 is KGHSH and CDR2 is LQKENI. The data were produced by immunoSEQ multiplex PCR, yet TCRdb's version contains in-frame clones alone and is incomplete. The sample lists approximately 250,000 clones, roughly 81% occurring once. Sequences were obtained from peripheral blood. The chain employs TRBV18 and TRBJ1-1, with D maybe TRBD1 (6 bases). The receptor comes from a man aged 50 to 60 with acute or convalescent COVID-19. The CDR3 here is CASSPRTVVNTEAFF. For the CDR3, the DNA is TGTGCCAGCTCACCACGGACAGTTGTGAACACTGAAGCTTTCTTT.